This T cell receptor (beta chain) was sequenced during a study of blood T cell repertoires in COVID-19 (dated by TCRdb to 2020 to 2021). With regard to the full study: Collaborator samples came from the United States, Italy and Spain and covered acute and convalescent phases of COVID-19. The samples were drawn from two sources: the first 160 participants of the ongoing ImmuneRACE study, and 950 to 1,500 subjects contributed by 6 global collaborators. Where available, HLA class I and class II types were obtained from metadata supplied by the sample provider rather than from assay-based typing. Deeply sampled blood TCRbeta repertoires from subjects exposed to, actively infected with, or recovered from COVID-19 were included in the dataset. A freely available public database, intended as a resource for researchers studying the immune response to SARS-CoV-2, is where the repertoires were released. The sample metadata nearly always contained a de-identified subject ID, COVID-19 status, age in years and sex. The material from the prospective study consisted of cDNA or gDNA derived from T cells, B-cell-depleted T cells, or PBMCs. Findings and caveats that apply to the study as a whole: How much clinical and demographic metadata was included differed by source and by participant, and the metadata was provided uncurated.

Points on this clone: The antigen it binds to is not known. Base-call qualities are not available, and no considerably larger clone is one nucleotide away.

CDR1 SEHNR and CDR2 FQNEAQ were looked up in the germline V gene (reference sequence). The CDR3, from cysteine to phenylalanine, totals 14 residues. Only the CDR3 region is kept as DNA, spanning 42 bases read in frame from base 1. V loses 0 bases, J loses 5 bases, and the germline ends lie 10 bases apart. TCRbeta CDR3 regions were amplified from genomic DNA by means of the immunoSEQ Assay, a bias-controlled multiplex PCR. The original pipeline was this. The number of nucleated cells in each sample was estimated from the amplification of reference gene primers within the assay. To quantify the absolute abundance of each unique TCRbeta CDR3 rearrangement, sequence reads were collapsed and filtered. For each sample, productive Simpson clonality was calculated by taking the square root of Simpson's diversity index across productive rearrangements. This immuneACCESS table, as held by TCRdb, lists in-frame sequences with V and J called but not all clones. Of the missing ones, under half trace to an unresolved V gene in checked studies; the others have no known cause. The DNA was the basis for D and trimming; V, J and clone size are from that table. The sample yields about 190,000 clones; roughly 89% were counted once. The ten largest clones represent roughly 0.6% of the sample.

The collaborating institutions used their own protocols to collect whole blood in K2EDTA tubes. For TCRbeta analysis, collaborators shipped samples as frozen whole blood, isolated PBMCs, or DNA extracted from either of those sample types. The sequence was obtained from a man over 45 with acute or convalescent COVID-19. The sample taken for sequencing was peripheral blood. The chain links TRBV7-9 with TRBJ2-5; matching of 6 bases hints at TRBD2 as the D gene. Read as DNA, the sequence is TGTGCCAGCAGCTTAGCATCGGGGAGGGAGACCCAGTACTTC. This yields the protein CASSLASGRETQYF.